This record concerns one TCR beta chain sequence. The antigen is not known. At a deep level, the assay was run. Replicate PCRs run on sorted subsets employed 200 ng DNA, roughly 30,000 T cell genomes. TCRdb's table, derived via immunoSEQ multiplex PCR, lists solely in-frame clones and lacks some. The table includes millions of clones, approximately 90% detected once. CDR3 size: 15 residues. Germline CDR1 reads KGHSH; CDR2 reads LQKENI. The V end lost 3 bases, the J end lost 2 bases, and 11 bases lay between the germline ends. Donors comprised healthy HIV-negative adults lacking recent acute infections or vaccinations. The data were taken from a study of shared clonotypes between healthy human individuals. Study-level points and caveats: Sharing across a handful of donors was seen in 4% to 6.5% of naive CD4 clonotypes.

The source of this sequence is a man younger than 35 in good health. This chain joins TRBV18 and TRBJ1-3; tentatively, D is TRBD1 (6 bases). Sequenced input: naive CD4+ T cells sorted from blood. Stated subset: CD45RA+ positively selected. In nucleotides, the CDR3 is TGTGCCAGCTCACCTTCGCAGGGGCCTGGAAACACCATATATTTT. The encoded protein is CASSPSQGPGNTIYF.